Listed below are T cell receptor beta chains from one sample, sequenced in a study of cytomegalovirus exposure and HLA in healthy donors. The assay was immunoSEQ multiplex PCR, and TCRdb's table has in-frame clones only and misses some. The sample table sets out about 210,000 clones. Sample: PBMCs. These receptors originate from a woman in her 30s in good health and CMV-seropositive. Each CDR3 is given with its conserved first and last residue. The order of the fields is J gene, D gene, V gene, CDR3 DNA, CDR3 protein. The D gene is left open where the match is weak.

J: TRBJ2-1; D: TRBD1; V: TRBV6-1; DNA: TGTGCCAGCAGGGTACAGGGGTGGTCCTACAATGAGCAGTTCTTC; CDR3: CASRVQGWSYNEQFF
J: TRBJ2-5; D: TRBD1; V: TRBV18; DNA: TGTGCCAGCTCACCACGGACAGGGATTGGAGAGACCCAGTACTTC; CDR3: CASSPRTGIGETQYF
J: TRBJ2-1; D: -; V: TRBV7-8; DNA: TGTGCCAGCAGCTTAGTTGGGAGGCGTTACAATGAGCAGTTCTTC; CDR3: CASSLVGRRYNEQFF
J: TRBJ1-1; D: TRBD1; V: TRBV15; DNA: TGTGCCACCAGCAGAGGGACAGGGGGCCTGGCTTTCTTT; CDR3: CATSRGTGGLAFF
J: TRBJ1-4; D: -; V: TRBV11-2; DNA: TGTGCCAGCAGCTTAGCAGGGAATGGTCTGTTTTTT; CDR3: CASSLAGNGLFF
J: TRBJ2-7; D: -; V: TRBV30; DNA: TGTGCCTGGAGTGTACGACGTATGGGTAGCTCCTACGAGCAGTACTTC; CDR3: CAWSVRRMGSSYEQYF
J: TRBJ1-6; D: TRBD1; V: TRBV5-1; DNA: TGCGCCAGCACCGACCGAGCCGACAGGGGAGACAGTTCACCCCTCCACTTT; CDR3: CASTDRADRGDSSPLHF
J: TRBJ1-3; D: -; V: TRBV6-1; DNA: TGTGCCAGCAGTGAACTAGCGACAACTGGAAACACCATATATTTT; CDR3: CASSELATTGNTIYF
J: TRBJ1-2; D: TRBD1; V: TRBV2; DNA: TGTGCCAGCAGTGAAGCACAGACAGGGCCTGGCTACACCTTC; CDR3: CASSEAQTGPGYTF
J: TRBJ1-1; D: -; V: TRBV27; DNA: TGTGCCAGCAGTCCGTTCTTAGGAGACACTGAAGCTTTCTTT; CDR3: CASSPFLGDTEAFF
J: TRBJ1-1; D: TRBD1; V: TRBV4-3; DNA: TGCGCCAGCAGCCAAGTCTTTGCCCGACAGGGTGGAGAAGCTTTCTTT; CDR3: CASSQVFARQGGEAFF
J: TRBJ1-4; D: -; V: TRBV5-1; DNA: TGCGCCAGCAGCTTCAGACAGACAACTAATGAAAACCTGTTTTTT; CDR3: CASSFRQTTNENLFF
J: TRBJ2-6; D: -; V: TRBV5-1; DNA: TGCGCCAGCAGCTCCAGGGCCTTTAGCTCTGGGGCCAACGTCCTGACTTTC; CDR3: CASSSRAFSSGANVLTF
J: TRBJ2-3; D: -; V: TRBV10-1; DNA: TGCGCCAGCAGTGAGAAGGGTCTACAGCAGGGAGATACGCAGTATTTT; CDR3: CASSEKGLQQGDTQYF
J: TRBJ2-1; D: TRBD2; V: TRBV4-1; DNA: TGCGCCAGCAGCCAAGAAGGTAGCGGGAGACTGGACAATGAGCAGTTCTTC; CDR3: CASSQEGSGRLDNEQFF
J: TRBJ1-1; D: TRBD1; V: TRBV10-3; DNA: TGTGCCATCAGGACCGGGACAGGGGGGGGCACTGAAGCTTTCTTT; CDR3: CAIRTGTGGGTEAFF
J: TRBJ2-7; D: -; V: TRBV19; DNA: TGTGCCAGTAGTAAGTCTAACTACGAGCAGTACTTC; CDR3: CASSKSNYEQYF
J: TRBJ2-7; D: TRBD1; V: TRBV6-6; DNA: TGTGCCAGCAGCCGGGACAGGGGGGAGCAGTACTTC; CDR3: CASSRDRGEQYF
J: TRBJ1-3; D: -; V: TRBV2; DNA: TGTGCCAGCAGTGAACAGGGCTCTGGAAACACCATATATTTT; CDR3: CASSEQGSGNTIYF